Sequencing of this TCR beta chain was carried out in a study of T cells in Graves' hyperthyroidism and ophthalmopathy. Authors of the study amplified TCR beta CDR3 regions from RNA transcripts. HTBI primers were used for first-round RT-PCR of the TCR CDR3. TCRdb processed the multiplex PCR reads anew with MiXCR; each CDR3 protein has one entry. Found here are 700,000 or so distinct CDR3 sequences, 15% to 20% of them singletons; the top ten hold 8.4%. With regard to this clonotype: What it binds is unknown.

The CDR3 has 13 residues. Trimming removed 5 bases at V and 4 bases at J, with 11 bases between. Germline assignment: CDR1 LNHDA and CDR2 SQIVND (reference sequence). Whole-study findings and limits: Also found in blood were most expanded thyroid clonotypes above 0.001. Ophthalmopathy could be told apart from stable hyperthyroidism with a 13 V-J model.

The chain joins TRBV19 to TRBJ1-2, with a tentative D call TRBD1 (5 bases). Sequenced: blood. This TCR came from a man younger than 35 with Graves' hyperthyroidism. The CDR3 DNA reads as TGTGCCAGTAGTGGCAGGGTCGGCTATGGCTACACCTTC. As protein: CASSGRVGYGYTF.